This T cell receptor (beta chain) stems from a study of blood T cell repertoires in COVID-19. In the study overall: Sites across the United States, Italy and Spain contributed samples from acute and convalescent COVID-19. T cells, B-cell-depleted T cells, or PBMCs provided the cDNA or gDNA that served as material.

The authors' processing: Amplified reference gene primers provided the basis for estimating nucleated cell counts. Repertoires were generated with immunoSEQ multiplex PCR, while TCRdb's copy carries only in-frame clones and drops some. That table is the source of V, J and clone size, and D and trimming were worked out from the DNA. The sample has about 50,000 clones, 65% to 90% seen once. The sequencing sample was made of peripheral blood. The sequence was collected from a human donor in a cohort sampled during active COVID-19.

For the CDR3, the DNA is TGTGCCAGCAGTTACCAGGAACGGTACGAGCAGTACTTC. This codes for CASSYQERYEQYF. The rearrangement links TRBV6-5 to TRBJ2-7; D gene unclear. The ends were cut back, 2 bases at V and 4 bases at J, with 9 bases in the middle. Germline CDR1 is MNHEY and CDR2 is SVGAGI. The CDR3 is made up of 13 amino acids.